The T cell receptor beta chain described here comes from a study of T cells in Graves' hyperthyroidism and ophthalmopathy. Findings and limits, study-wide: Peripheral blood also featured most of the thyroid clonotypes expanded above 0.001.

Germline lookup yields CDR1 SGHNT and CDR2 YYREEE (reference sequence). CDR3 size: 16 residues. With 4 bases clipped from V and 3 bases from J, the junction kept 7 bases outside the gene matches. As concerns this clonotype: The antigen remains undetermined.

Amplified TCR beta CDR3 regions came from RNA transcripts. The TCR CDR3 first-round RT-PCR relied on the HTBI primer set. TCRdb reanalysed the multiplex PCR reads using MiXCR and keeps one entry per CDR3 protein. This table holds about 640,000 distinct CDR3 sequences, less than 25% found once. Sequenced input: blood. The sequence was collected from a man in his thirties or forties with Graves' ophthalmopathy. The J gene is TRBJ2-3, the V gene TRBV5-4; 11 positions agree with TRBD2. The CDR3, as DNA: TGTGCCAGCAGCCGTCGTACTAGCGGGAGTACAGATACGCAGTATTTT. This gives the protein CASSRRTSGSTDTQYF.